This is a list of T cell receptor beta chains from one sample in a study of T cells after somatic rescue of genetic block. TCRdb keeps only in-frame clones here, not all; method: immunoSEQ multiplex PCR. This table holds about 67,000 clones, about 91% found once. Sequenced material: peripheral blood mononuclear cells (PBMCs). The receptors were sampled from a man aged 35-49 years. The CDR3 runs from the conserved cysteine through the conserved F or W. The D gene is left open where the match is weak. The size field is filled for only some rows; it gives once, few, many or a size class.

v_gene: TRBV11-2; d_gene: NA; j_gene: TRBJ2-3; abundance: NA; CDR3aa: CASSESPEDTQYF; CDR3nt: TGTGCCAGCAGCGAGTCTCCGGAGGATACGCAGTATTTT
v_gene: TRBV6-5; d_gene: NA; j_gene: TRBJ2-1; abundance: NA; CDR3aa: CASSRRNEQFF; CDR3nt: TGTGCCAGCAGCCGACGAAATGAGCAGTTCTTC
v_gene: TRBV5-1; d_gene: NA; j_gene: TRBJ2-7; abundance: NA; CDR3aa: CASSLETSEDEQYF; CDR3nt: TGCGCCAGCAGCTTGGAGACTAGTGAGGACGAGCAGTACTTC
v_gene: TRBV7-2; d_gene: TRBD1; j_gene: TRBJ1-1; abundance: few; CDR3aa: CASSFALGTGDTEAFF; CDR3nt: TGTGCCAGCAGCTTTGCCTTAGGGACAGGGGATACTGAAGCTTTCTTT
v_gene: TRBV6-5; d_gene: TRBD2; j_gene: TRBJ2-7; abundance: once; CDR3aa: CASSYSGTSGNYEQYF; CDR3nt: TGTGCCAGCAGTTACTCCGGGACTAGCGGTAACTACGAGCAGTACTTC
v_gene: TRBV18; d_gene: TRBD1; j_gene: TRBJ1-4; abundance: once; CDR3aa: CASSRLGQGGEKLFF; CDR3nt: TGTGCCAGCTCACGACTCGGACAGGGAGGAGAAAAACTGTTTTTT
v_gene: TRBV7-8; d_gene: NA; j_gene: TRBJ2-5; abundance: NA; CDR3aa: CASSFPIIRGGETQYF; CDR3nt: TGTGCCAGCAGCTTCCCAATAATCAGGGGCGGGGAGACCCAGTACTTC
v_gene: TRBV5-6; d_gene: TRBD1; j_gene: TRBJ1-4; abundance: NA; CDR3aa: CASSSRQGATNEKLFF; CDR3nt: TGTGCCAGCAGCTCGCGACAGGGGGCGACTAATGAAAAACTGTTTTTT
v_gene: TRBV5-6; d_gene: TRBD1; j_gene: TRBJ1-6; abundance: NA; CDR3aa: CASRRGTAGSPLHF; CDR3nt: TGTGCCAGCAGAAGAGGGACAGCAGGTTCACCCCTCCACTTT
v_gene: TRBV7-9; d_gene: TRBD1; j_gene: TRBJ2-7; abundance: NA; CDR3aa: CASSGDQGEWYEQYF; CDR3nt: TGTGCCAGCAGCGGCGACCAGGGGGAGTGGTACGAGCAGTACTTC
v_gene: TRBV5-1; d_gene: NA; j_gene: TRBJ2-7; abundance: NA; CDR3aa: CASSLDLFLSSYEQYF; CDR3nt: TGCGCCAGCAGCTTGGACCTCTTCCTAAGCTCCTACGAGCAGTACTTC
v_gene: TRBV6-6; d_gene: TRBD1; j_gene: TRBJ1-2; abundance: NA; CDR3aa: CASSSTGYGYTF; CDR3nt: TGTGCCAGCAGCTCGACAGGGTATGGCTACACCTTC
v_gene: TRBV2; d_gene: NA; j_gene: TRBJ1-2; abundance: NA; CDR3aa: CASNRGNIYGYTF; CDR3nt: TGTGCCAGCAATCGGGGGAACATTTATGGCTACACCTTC
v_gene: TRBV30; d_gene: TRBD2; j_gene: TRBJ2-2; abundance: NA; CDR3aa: CAWRKTSGDTGELFF; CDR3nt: TGTGCCTGGAGAAAAACTAGCGGGGACACCGGGGAGCTGTTTTTT
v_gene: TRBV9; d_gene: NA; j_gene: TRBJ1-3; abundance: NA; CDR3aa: CASSPGGLGPSGNTIYF; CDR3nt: TGTGCCAGCAGCCCGGGTGGATTGGGCCCCAGTGGAAACACCATATATTTT
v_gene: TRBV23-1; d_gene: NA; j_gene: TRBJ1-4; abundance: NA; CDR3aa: CASSQMLRQVSEKLFF; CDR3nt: TGCGCCAGCAGTCAAATGCTCCGACAGGTGAGTGAAAAACTGTTTTTT
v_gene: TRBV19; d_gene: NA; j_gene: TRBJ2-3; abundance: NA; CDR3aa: CASSIARRTNTDTQYF; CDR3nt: TGTGCCAGTAGTATAGCGAGGCGAACCAACACAGATACGCAGTATTTT
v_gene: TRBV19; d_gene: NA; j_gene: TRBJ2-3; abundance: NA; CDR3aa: CASSIDPPGGYPSTDTQYF; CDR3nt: TGTGCCAGTAGTATAGATCCCCCCGGAGGGTATCCCAGCACAGATACGCAGTATTTT
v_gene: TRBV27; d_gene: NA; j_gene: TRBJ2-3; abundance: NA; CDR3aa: CASRSGLPADTQYF; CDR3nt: TGTGCCAGCAGGTCGGGCCTCCCCGCCGATACGCAGTATTTT
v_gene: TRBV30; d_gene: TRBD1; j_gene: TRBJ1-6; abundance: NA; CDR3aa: CAWSPGGSPLHF; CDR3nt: TGTGCCTGGAGTCCAGGGGGTTCACCCCTCCACTTT
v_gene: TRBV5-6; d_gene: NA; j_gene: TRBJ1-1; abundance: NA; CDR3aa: CASSSTGLTEAFF; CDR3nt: TGTGCCAGCAGCTCGACAGGACTCACTGAAGCTTTCTTT
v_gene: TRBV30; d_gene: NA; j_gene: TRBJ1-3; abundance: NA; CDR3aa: CAWSVQSGNTIYF; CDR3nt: TGTGCCTGGAGTGTACAGTCTGGAAACACCATATATTTT
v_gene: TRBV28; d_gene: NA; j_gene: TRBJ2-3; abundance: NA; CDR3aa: CASSGSQGLTDTQYF; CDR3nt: TGTGCCAGCAGTGGGTCACAGGGCCTCACAGATACGCAGTATTTT
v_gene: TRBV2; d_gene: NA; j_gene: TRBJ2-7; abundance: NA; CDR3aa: CASSSQSRGPYEQYF; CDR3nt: TGTGCCAGCAGTTCGCAGTCCCGCGGCCCCTACGAGCAGTACTTC
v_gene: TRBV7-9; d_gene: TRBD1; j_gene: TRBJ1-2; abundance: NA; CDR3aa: CASSFDLRGNYGYTF; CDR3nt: TGTGCCAGCAGCTTTGATCTCAGGGGGAACTATGGCTACACCTTC
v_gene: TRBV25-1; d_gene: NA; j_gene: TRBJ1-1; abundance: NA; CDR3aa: CASSIQGLSEAFF; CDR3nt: TGTGCCAGCTCAATCCAAGGTTTATCTGAAGCTTTCTTT
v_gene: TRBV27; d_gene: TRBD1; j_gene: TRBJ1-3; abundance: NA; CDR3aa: CASSLSRGPGNTIYF; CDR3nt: TGTGCCAGCAGTCTATCCAGGGGGCCCGGAAACACCATATATTTT
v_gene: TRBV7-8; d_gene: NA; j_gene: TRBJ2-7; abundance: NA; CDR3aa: CASSLNPTNSYEQYF; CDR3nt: TGTGCCAGCAGCTTAAACCCCACCAATTCCTACGAGCAGTACTTC
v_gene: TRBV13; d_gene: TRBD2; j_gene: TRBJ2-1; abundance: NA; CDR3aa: CASSLGLGGLAFF; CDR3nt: TGTGCCAGCAGCTTAGGCCTGGGAGGACTAGCGTTCTTC
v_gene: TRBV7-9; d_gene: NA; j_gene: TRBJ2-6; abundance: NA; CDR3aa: CASSLGSSGANVLTF; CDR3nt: TGTGCCAGCAGCTTAGGGAGCTCTGGGGCCAACGTCCTGACTTTC
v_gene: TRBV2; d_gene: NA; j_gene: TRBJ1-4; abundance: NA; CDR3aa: CASSEALGGGAGKLFF; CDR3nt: TGTGCCAGCAGTGAAGCGCTTGGCGGTGGGGCCGGAAAACTGTTTTTT
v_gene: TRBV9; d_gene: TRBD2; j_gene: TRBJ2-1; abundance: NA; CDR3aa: CASSVVPSGRGSYNEQFF; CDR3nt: TGTGCCAGCAGCGTAGTTCCTAGCGGGAGGGGCTCCTACAATGAGCAGTTCTTC
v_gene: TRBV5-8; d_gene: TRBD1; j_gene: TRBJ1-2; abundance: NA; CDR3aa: CASSLEVATGESNYGYTF; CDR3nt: TGTGCCAGCAGCTTGGAGGTGGCGACAGGGGAGTCTAACTATGGCTACACCTTC
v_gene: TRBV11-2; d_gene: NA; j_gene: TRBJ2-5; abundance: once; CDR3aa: CASSFDPGGETQYF; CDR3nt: TGTGCCAGCAGCTTCGATCCCGGGGGAGAGACCCAGTACTTC
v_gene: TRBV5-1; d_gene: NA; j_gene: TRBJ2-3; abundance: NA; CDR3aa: CASSLRVRGRNTDTQYF; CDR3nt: TGCGCCAGCAGCTTGAGAGTTCGGGGTAGAAACACAGATACGCAGTATTTT
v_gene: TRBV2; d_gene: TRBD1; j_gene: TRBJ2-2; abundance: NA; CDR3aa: CASSRQGPNTGELFF; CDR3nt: TGTGCCAGCAGCAGACAGGGACCCAACACCGGGGAGCTGTTTTTT
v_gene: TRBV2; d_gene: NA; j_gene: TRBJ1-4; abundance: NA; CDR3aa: CASSPPRYNEKLFF; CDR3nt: TGTGCCAGCAGCCCACCGCGGTATAATGAAAAACTGTTTTTT
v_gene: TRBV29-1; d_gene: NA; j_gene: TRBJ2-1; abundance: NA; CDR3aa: CSGGVGTSYNEQFF; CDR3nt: TGCAGCGGCGGGGTAGGGACCTCCTACAATGAGCAGTTCTTC
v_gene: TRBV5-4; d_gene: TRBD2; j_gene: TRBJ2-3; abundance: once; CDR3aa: CASSLAGRGTDTQYF; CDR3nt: TGTGCCAGCAGCTTGGCCGGGAGGGGCACAGATACGCAGTATTTT
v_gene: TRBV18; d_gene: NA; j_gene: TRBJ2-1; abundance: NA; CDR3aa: CASSPGEVGSYEQFF; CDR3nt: TGTGCCAGCTCACCGGGAGAAGTTGGGTCCTATGAGCAGTTCTTC
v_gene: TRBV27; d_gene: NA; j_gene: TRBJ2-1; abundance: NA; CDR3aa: CASSPPDYNEQFF; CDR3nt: TGTGCCAGCAGTCCACCGGACTACAATGAGCAGTTCTTC
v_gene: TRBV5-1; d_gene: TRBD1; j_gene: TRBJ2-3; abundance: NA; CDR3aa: CASSHYTGGQADTQYF; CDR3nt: TGCGCCAGCAGCCATTACACAGGGGGCCAGGCAGATACGCAGTATTTT
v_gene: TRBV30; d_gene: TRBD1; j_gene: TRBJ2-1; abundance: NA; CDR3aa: CAWTAGQGHNEQFF; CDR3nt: TGTGCCTGGACAGCGGGACAGGGACACAATGAGCAGTTCTTC
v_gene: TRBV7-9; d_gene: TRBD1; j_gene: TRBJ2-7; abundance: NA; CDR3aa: CASRPQDRDINEQYF; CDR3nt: TGTGCCAGCAGACCCCAGGACAGGGACATCAACGAGCAGTACTTC
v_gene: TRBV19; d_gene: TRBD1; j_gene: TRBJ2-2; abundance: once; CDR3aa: CASTPQGAGELFF; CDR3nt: TGTGCCAGTACTCCACAGGGGGCTGGGGAGCTGTTTTTT
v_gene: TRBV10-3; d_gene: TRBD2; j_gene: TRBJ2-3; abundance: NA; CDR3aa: CAISELGLASDTQYF; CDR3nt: TGTGCCATCAGTGAGCTCGGACTAGCGTCAGATACGCAGTATTTT
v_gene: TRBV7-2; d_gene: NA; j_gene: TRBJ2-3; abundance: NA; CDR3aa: CASSSGGDTQYF; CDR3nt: TGTGCCAGCAGCTCGGGCGGGGATACGCAGTATTTT
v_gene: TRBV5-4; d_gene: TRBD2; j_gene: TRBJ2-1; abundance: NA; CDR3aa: CAPSSGGGNEQFF; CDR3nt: TGTGCCCCGAGTAGCGGGGGGGGCAATGAGCAGTTCTTC
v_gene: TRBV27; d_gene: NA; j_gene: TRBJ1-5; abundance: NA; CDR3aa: CASRGMTSNQPQHF; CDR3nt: TGTGCCAGCAGGGGGATGACTAGCAATCAGCCCCAGCATTTT
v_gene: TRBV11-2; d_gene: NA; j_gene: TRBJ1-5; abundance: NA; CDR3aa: CASSLVGGSNQPQHF; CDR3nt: TGTGCCAGCAGCTTAGTAGGGGGTAGCAATCAGCCCCAGCATTTT
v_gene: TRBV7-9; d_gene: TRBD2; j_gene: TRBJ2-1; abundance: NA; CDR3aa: CASSSGRAGGSYNEQFF; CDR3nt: TGTGCCAGCAGCTCAGGTAGGGCGGGGGGCTCCTACAATGAGCAGTTCTTC
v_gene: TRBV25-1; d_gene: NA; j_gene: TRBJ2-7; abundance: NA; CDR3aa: CASSDGAHTYEQYF; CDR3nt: TGTGCCAGCAGTGACGGGGCTCATACCTACGAGCAGTACTTC
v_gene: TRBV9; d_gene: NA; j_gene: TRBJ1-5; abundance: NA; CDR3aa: CASSDGGGNNQPQHF; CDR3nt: TGTGCCAGCAGCGACGGTGGGGGGAACAATCAGCCCCAGCATTTT